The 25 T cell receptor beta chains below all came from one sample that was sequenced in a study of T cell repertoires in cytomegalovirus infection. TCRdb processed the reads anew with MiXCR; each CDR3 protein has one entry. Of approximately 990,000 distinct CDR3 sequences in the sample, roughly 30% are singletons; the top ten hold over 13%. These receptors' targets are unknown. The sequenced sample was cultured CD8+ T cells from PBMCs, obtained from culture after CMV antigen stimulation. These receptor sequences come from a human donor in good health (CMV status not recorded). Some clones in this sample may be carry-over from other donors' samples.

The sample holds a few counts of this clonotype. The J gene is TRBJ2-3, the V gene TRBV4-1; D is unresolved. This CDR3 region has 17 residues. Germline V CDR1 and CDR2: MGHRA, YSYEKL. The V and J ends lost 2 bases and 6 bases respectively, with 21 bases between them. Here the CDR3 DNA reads TGCGCCAGCAGCCAAAAGGATAGGCTACGACATGAGGATACGCAGTATTTT. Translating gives CASSQKDRLRHEDTQYF.

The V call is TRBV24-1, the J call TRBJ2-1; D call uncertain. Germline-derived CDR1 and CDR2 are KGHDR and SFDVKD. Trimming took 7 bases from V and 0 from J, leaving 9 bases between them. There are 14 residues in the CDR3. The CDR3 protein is CATSPGHSYNEQFF. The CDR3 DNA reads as TGTGCCACCAGCCCTGGGCACTCCTACAATGAGCAGTTCTTC.

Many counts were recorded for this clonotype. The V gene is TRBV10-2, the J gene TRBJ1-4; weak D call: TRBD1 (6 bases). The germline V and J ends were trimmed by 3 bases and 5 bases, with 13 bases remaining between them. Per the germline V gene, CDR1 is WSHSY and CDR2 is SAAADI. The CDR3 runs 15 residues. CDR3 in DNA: TGCGCCAGCAGTGATTCCCGACAGGCCAATGAAAAACTGTTTTTT. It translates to CASSDSRQANEKLFF.

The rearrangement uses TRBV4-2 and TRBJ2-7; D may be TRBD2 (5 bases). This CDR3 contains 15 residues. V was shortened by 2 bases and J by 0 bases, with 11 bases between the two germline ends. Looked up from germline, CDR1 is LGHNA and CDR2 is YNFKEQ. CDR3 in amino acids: CASSQYLGSSYEQYF. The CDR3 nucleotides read TGTGCCAGCAGCCAATATTTGGGGAGCTCCTACGAGCAGTACTTC.

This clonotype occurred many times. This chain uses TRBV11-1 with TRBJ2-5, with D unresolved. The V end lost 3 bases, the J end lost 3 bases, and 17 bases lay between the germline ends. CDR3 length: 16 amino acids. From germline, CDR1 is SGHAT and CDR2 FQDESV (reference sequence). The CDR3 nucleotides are TGTGCCAGCAGCTTTAGCCTAGACAATACCGAAGAGACCCAGTACTTC. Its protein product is CASSFSLDNTEETQYF.

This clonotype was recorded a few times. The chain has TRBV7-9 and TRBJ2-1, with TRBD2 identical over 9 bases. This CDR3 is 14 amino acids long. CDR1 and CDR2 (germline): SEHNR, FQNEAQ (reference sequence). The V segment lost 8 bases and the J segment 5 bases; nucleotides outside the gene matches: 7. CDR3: CASDEGLANNEQFF. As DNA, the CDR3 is TGTGCCAGCGACGAGGGACTAGCCAACAATGAGCAGTTCTTC.

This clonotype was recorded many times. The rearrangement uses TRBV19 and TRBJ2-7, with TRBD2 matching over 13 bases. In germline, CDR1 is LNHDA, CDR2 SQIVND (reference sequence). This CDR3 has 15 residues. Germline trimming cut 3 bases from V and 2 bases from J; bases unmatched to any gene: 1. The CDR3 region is CASSMTSGGPYEQYF. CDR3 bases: TGTGCCAGTAGTATGACTAGCGGGGGGCCCTACGAGCAGTACTTC.

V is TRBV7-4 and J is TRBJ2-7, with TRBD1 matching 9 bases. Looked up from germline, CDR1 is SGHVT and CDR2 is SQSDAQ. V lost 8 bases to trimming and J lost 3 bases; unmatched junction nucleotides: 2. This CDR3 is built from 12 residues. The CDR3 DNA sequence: TGTGCCAGCGGGGGACAGGGCTACGAGCAGTACGTC. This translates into CASGGQGYEQYV.

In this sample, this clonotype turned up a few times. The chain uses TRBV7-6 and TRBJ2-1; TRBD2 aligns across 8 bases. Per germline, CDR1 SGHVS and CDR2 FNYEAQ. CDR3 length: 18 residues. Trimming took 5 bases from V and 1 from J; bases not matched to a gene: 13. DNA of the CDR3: TGTGCCAGCAGCATTTTAGCGGGGACGATCGAGTCCTACAATGAGCAGTTCTTC. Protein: CASSILAGTIESYNEQFF.

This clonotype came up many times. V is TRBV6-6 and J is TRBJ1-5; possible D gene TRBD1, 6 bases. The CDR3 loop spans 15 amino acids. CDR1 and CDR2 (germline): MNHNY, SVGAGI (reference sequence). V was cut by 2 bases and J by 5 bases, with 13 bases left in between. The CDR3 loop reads CASSYRGGPHQPQHF. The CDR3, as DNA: TGTGCCAGCAGTTACAGGGGGGGACCGCATCAGCCCCAGCATTTT.

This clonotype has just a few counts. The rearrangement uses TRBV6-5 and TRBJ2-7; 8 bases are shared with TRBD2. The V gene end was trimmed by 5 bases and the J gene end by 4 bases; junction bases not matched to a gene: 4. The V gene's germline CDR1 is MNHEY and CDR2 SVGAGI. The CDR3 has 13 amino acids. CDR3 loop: CASSPGGVYEQYV. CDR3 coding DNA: TGTGCCAGCAGTCCCGGGGGGGTTTACGAGCAGTACGTC.

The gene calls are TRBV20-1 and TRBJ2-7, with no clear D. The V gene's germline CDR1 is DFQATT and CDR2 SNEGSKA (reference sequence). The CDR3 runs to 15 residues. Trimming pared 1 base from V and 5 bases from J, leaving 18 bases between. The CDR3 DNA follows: TGCAGTGCTAGAGGCCGATTAGTACCCCGAGACGAGCAGTACTTC. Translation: CSARGRLVPRDEQYF.

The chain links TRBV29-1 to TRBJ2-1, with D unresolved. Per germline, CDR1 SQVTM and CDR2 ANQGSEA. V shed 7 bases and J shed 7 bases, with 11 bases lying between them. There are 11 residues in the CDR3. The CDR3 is CSATEGNEQFF. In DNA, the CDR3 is TGCAGCGCCACGGAAGGGAATGAGCAGTTCTTC.

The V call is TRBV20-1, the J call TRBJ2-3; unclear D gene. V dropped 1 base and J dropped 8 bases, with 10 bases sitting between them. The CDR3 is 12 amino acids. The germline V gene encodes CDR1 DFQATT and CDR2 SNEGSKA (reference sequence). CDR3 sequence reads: CSARARSSTQYF. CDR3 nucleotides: TGCAGTGCTAGAGCCAGGAGCAGTACGCAGTATTTT.

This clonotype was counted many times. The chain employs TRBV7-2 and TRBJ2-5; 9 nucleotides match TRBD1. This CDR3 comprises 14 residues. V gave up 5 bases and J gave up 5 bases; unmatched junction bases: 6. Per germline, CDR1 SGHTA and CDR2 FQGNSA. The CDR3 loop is CASSPRGQGETQYF. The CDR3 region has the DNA TGTGCCAGCAGCCCTAGAGGACAGGGGGAGACCCAGTACTTC.

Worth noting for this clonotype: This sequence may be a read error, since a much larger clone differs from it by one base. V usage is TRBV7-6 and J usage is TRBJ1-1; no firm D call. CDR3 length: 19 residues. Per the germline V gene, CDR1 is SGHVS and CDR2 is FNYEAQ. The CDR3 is CVSSRLPRVGDFMNTEAFF. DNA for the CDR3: TGTGTCAGCAGCAGACTGCCCCGGGTCGGGGATTTCATGAACACTGAAGCTTTCTTT.

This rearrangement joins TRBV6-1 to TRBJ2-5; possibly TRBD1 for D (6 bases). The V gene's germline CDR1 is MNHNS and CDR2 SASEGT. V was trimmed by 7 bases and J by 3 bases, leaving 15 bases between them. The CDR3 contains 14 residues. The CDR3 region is CASTTGSLEETQYF. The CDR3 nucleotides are TGTGCCAGCACCACAGGGAGCCTCGAAGAGACCCAGTACTTC.

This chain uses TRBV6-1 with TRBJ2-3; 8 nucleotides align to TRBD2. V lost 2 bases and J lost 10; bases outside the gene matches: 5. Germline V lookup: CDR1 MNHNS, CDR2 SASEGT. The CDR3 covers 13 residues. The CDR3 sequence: CASSELPGLAQYF. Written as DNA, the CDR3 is TGTGCCAGCAGTGAACTACCGGGACTAGCGCAGTATTTT.

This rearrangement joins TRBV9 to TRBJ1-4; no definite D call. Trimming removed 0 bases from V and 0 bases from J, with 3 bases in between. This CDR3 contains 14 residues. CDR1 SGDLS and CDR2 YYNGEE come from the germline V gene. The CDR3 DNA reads TGTGCCAGCAGCGTAGAGGCAACTAATGAAAAACTGTTTTTT. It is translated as CASSVEATNEKLFF.

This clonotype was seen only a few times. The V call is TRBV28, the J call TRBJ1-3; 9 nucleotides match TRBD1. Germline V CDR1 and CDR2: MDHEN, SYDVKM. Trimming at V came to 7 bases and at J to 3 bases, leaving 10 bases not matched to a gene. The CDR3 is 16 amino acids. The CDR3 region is CASTLPGQGIGNTIYF. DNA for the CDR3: TGTGCCAGCACCCTCCCCGGACAGGGGATTGGAAACACCATATATTTT. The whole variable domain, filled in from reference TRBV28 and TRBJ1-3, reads DVKVTQSSRYLVKRTGEKVFLECVQDMDHENMFWYRQDPGLGLRLIYFSYDVKMKEKGDIPEGYSVSREKKERFSLILESASTNQTSMYLCASTLPGQGIGNTIYFGEGSWLTVV.

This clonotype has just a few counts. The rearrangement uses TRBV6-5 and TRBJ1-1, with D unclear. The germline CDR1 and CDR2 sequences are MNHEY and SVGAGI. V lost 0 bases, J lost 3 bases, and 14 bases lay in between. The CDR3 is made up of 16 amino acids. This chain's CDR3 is CASSYSIQSIDTEAFF. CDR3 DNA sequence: TGTGCCAGCAGTTACTCGATTCAGTCCATAGACACTGAAGCTTTCTTT.

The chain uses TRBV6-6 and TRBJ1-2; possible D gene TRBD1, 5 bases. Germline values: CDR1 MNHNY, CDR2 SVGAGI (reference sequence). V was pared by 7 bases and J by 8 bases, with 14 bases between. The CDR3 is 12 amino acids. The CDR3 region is CASTYGTAGYTF. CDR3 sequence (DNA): TGTGCCAGCACCTACGGGACGGCCGGCTACACCTTC.

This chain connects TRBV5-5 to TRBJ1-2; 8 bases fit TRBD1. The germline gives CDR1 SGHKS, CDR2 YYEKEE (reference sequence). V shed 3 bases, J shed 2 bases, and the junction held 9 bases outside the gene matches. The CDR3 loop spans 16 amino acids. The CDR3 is CASSSNRDRPNYGYTF. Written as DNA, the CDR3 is TGTGCCAGCAGCTCCAACCGGGACAGGCCAAACTATGGCTACACCTTC.

This CDR3 reads CASSTGLASYEQYF. Written as DNA, the CDR3 is TGTGCCAGCAGCACCGGACTAGCCTCCTACGAGCAGTACTTC. The chain carries TRBV14 and TRBJ2-7; 8 bases are shared with TRBD2. Germline V lookup: CDR1 SGHDN, CDR2 FVKESK. The CDR3 has 14 amino acids. The junction had 3 bases not matched to a gene; V was cut back by 5 bases and J by 0 bases.

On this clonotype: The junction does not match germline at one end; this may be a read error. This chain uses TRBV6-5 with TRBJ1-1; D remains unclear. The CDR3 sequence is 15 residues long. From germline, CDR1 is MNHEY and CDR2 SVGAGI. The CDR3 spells CASSHSPVGNTEAFF. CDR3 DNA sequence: TGTGCCAGCAGTCACTCCCCCGTGGGGAACACTGAAGCTTTCTTT.